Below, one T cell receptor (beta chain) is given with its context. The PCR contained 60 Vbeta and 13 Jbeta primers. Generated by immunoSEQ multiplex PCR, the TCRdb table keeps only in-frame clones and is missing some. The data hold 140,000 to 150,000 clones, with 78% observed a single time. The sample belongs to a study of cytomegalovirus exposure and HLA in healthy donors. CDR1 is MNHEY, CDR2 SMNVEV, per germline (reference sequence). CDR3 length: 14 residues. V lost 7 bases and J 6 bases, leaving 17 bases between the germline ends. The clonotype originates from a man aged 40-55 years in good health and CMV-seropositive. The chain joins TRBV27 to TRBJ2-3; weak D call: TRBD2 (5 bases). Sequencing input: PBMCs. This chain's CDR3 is CASINTTGLDTQYF. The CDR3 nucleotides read TGTGCCAGCATTAACACCACTGGACTGGATACGCAGTATTTT.